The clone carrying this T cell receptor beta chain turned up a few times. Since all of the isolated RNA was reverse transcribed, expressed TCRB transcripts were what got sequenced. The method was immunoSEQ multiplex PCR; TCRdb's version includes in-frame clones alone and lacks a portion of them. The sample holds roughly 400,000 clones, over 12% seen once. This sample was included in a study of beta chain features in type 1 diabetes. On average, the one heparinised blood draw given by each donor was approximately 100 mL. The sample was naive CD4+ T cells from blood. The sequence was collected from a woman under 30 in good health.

For the CDR3, the DNA is TGCGCCAGCAGCTTGCCCAAGACAGGGAACACCGGGGAGCTGTTTTTT. Protein product: CASSLPKTGNTGELFF. The J gene is TRBJ2-2, the V gene TRBV5-1; D perhaps matches TRBD1 (6 bases). Germline-derived CDR1 and CDR2 are SGHRS and YFSETQ. This CDR3 region has 16 residues. The V end was cut by 1 base, the J end by 1 base, with 11 bases between. Full variable domain (remainder filled in from reference TRBV5-1 and TRBJ2-2): KAGVTQTPRYLIKTRGQQVTLSCSPISGHRSVSWYQQTPGQGLQFLFEYFSETQRNKGNFPGRFSGRQFSNSRSEMNVSTLELGDSALYLCASSLPKTGNTGELFFGEGSRLTVL.